Listed below are T cell receptor beta chains from one sample, sequenced in a study of blood T cells in healthy people across ages. TCRdb itself ran the 5' RACE reads through MiXCR, one entry per CDR3 protein. The sample records fewer than 2,000,000 distinct CDR3 sequences, approximately 39% being singletons. The sample consisted of blood. The receptors here all came from a human donor in good health. The CDR3 runs from the conserved cysteine through the conserved F or W. The D gene is left open where the match is weak. Some rows have no size entry. The others give once, few or many, or a class for an expanded clone.

>few|TRBV11-1|TRBJ2-3|.
CASSLADPGTQYF
TGTGCCAGCAGCTTAGCTGACCCCGGGACTCAGTATTTT
>few|TRBV6-4|TRBJ2-1|.
CASSDFPGRGHLDVQFF
TGTGCCAGCAGTGATTTCCCCGGGCGGGGACATTTGGATGTGCAGTTCTTC
>.|TRBV27|TRBJ2-1|TRBD2
CASNTREGLAFYNEQFF
TGTGCCAGCAACACAAGAGAAGGACTAGCATTCTACAATGAGCAGTTCTTC
>.|TRBV21-1|TRBJ2-1|.
CASMDNPNEQFF
TGTGCCAGCATGGACAATCCCAATGAGCAGTTCTTC
>.|TRBV6-2/TRBV6-3|TRBJ2-5|.
CASSVQRETQYF
TGTGCCAGCAGTGTGCAGCGAGAGACCCAGTACTTC
>.|TRBV6-2/TRBV6-3|TRBJ2-7|TRBD2
CASSPIAGRTYNEQYF
TGTGCCAGCAGCCCAATAGCGGGGAGGACCTACAATGAGCAGTACTTC
>few|TRBV7-2|TRBJ2-7|.
CASSLALGTAYNEQYF
TGTGCCAGCAGCTTAGCGCTAGGAACAGCTTACAATGAGCAGTACTTC
>.|TRBV28|TRBJ2-5|TRBD1
CASRPRTGGGTQYF
TGTGCCAGCAGACCCCGGACAGGCGGAGGGACCCAGTACTTC
>.|TRBV20-1|TRBJ1-5|TRBD1
CSARDRWQGAGQPQHF
TGCAGTGCTAGAGATCGGTGGCAGGGGGCTGGTCAGCCCCAGCATTTT
>few|TRBV7-3|TRBJ2-1|.
CASSLQTGPISYNEQFF
TGTGCCAGCAGCTTACAAACGGGACCTATCTCCTACAATGAGCAGTTCTTC
>.|TRBV7-2|TRBJ1-2|.
CASSTTTGPTLYGYTF
TGTGCCAGCAGCACTACGACGGGTCCCACCCTCTATGGCTACACCTTC